This TCR beta chain was recorded in a study of human T cells and chemical hapten exposure. General study points: Sensitizing to DPC left TCRs with a frequency above 1 in 1000 unaltered.

This CDR3 spans 12 amino acids. Germline CDR1 DFQATT, CDR2 SNEGSKA (reference sequence). V lost 5 bases and J 2 bases, leaving 9 bases between the germline ends. Time point denoted: pre-sensitization, week 0. The treatment is: therapeutic diphenylcyclopropenone sensitization with weekly scalp DPC. Unique molecular identifiers were affixed to discrete cDNA molecules within the library. TCRdb reprocessed the RACE reads with MiXCR, giving one entry per CDR3 protein. The top ten clones hold roughly 4.5% of a sample with approximately 77,000 distinct CDR3 sequences, around 15% of them seen once. To note about this clonotype: Its specificity is not known.

The sequence was collected from a woman aged 45-65 years with alopecia areata. Some clones in this sample may be carry-over from other donors' samples. Specimen: whole blood, collected in connection with sensitization to the hapten diphenylcyclopropenone (DPC). V usage is TRBV20-1 and J usage is TRBJ1-2; D is perhaps TRBD1 (6 bases). The CDR3 loop reads CSAGGQNYGYTF. DNA of the CDR3: TGCAGTGCTGGGGGCCAAAACTATGGCTACACCTTC.